This T cell receptor beta chain came from a study of regulatory T cells in long-lasting Graves disease. Study observations and caveats: It is possible that accuracy was reduced by the small size of the sample.

Arm-PCR of CDR3 regions and iRepertoire HTBI primers were the basis on which TCR beta libraries were built. Original handling: Identified segments across samples numbered roughly 60 TRBV and roughly 15 TRBJ. TCRdb reprocessed the multiplex PCR reads with MiXCR, giving one entry per CDR3 protein. Here the V and J calls rest on TCRdb's processing, not on the authors' analysis. This table holds some 250,000 distinct CDR3 sequences, approximately 18% found once. With 5 bases removed from V and 7 bases from J, the gap between germline ends came to 11 bases. The CDR3 spans 12 residues. The germline V gene has CDR1 LNHDA and CDR2 SQIVND (reference sequence). Many counts were recorded for this clonotype. Its target is unknown. Time point noted: newly diagnosed GD, antithyroid drugs for less than 3 months. After RNA was extracted from PBMCs, the TCR library was made from it. These records were also assigned to another study, of T cells in Graves' hyperthyroidism and ophthalmopathy. From that second work: Exclusion criteria comprised uncontrolled infection, other autoimmune disease, pregnancy or lactation.

The sample in question was peripheral blood mononuclear cells (PBMCs), obtained at new diagnosis, from a patient treated with antithyroid drugs. The rearrangement joins TRBV19 to TRBJ1-1, with D unclear. The clonotype originates from a woman aged 25-40 years with Graves disease. The CDR3 protein is CASSHWPLEAFF. DNA for the CDR3: TGTGCCAGTAGTCATTGGCCACTTGAAGCTTTCTTT.